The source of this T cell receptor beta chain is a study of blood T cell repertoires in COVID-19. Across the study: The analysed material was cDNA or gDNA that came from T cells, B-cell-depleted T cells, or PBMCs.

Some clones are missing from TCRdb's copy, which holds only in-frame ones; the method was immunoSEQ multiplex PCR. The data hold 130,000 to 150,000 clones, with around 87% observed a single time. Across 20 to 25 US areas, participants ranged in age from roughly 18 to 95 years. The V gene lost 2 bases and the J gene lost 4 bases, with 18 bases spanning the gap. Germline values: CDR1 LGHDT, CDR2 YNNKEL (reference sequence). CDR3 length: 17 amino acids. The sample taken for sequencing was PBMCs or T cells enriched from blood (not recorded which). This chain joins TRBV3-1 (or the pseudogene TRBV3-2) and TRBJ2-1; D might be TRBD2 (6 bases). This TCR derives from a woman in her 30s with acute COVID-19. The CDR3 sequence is CASSQCREQGLYNEQFF. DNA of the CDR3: TGTGCCAGCAGCCAATGCCGGGAGCAGGGCCTTTACAATGAGCAGTTCTTC.